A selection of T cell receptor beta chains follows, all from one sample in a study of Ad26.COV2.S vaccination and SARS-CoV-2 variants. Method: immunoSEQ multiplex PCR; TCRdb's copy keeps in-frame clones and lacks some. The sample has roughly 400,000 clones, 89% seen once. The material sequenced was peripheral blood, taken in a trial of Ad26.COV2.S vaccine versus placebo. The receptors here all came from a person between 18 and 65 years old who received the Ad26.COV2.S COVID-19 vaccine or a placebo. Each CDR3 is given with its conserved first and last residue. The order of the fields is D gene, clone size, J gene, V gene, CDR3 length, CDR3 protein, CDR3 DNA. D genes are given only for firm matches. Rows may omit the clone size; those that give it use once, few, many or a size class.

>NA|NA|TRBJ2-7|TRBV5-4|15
CASSFLVTADGEQYF
TGTGCCAGCAGCTTTCTTGTGACGGCAGACGGGGAGCAGTACTTC
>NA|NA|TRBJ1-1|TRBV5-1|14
CASSLVGMNTEAFF
TGCGCCAGCAGCTTGGTGGGGATGAACACTGAAGCTTTCTTT
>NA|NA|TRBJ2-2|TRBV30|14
CAWSRRGNTGELFF
TGTGCCTGGAGTCGGCGGGGTAACACCGGGGAGCTGTTTTTT
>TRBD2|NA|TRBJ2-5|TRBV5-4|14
CASSFSREKETQYF
TGTGCCAGCAGCTTTTCGCGGGAGAAAGAGACCCAGTACTTC
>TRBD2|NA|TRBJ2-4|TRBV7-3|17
CASSPNRLTSDKNIQYF
TGTGCCAGCAGCCCCAACCGACTGACTAGCGACAAAAACATTCAGTACTTC
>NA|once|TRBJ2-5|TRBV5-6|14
CASSLLPRRETQYF
TGTGCCAGCAGCTTGTTACCGCGCCGAGAGACCCAGTACTTC
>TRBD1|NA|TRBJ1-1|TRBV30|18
CAWSRWTGGRSENTEAFF
TGTGCCTGGAGTAGGTGGACAGGGGGACGTTCGGAGAACACTGAAGCTTTCTTT
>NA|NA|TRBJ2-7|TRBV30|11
CAWSFRDEQYF
TGTGCCTGGAGTTTCAGGGACGAGCAGTACTTC
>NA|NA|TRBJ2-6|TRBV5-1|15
CASSLGGVGANVLTF
TGCGCCAGCAGCTTGGGTGGGGTCGGGGCCAACGTCCTGACTTTC
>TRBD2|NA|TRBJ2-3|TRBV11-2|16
CASSLEGSGSTDTQYF
TGTGCCAGCAGCTTAGAAGGTAGCGGGAGCACAGATACGCAGTATTTT
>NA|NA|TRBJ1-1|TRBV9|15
CASSGGSLGDTEAFF
TGTGCCAGCAGCGGCGGGTCGCTGGGGGACACTGAAGCTTTCTTT
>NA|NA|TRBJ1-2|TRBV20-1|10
CSPREASYTF
TGCAGCCCCAGGGAGGCTAGCTACACCTTC
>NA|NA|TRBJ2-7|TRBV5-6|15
CASSSPDGLWREQYF
TGTGCCAGCAGCTCCCCCGACGGACTATGGCGAGAGCAGTACTTC
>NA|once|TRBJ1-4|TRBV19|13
CASSIGLNEKLFF
TGTGCCAGTAGTATTGGGCTTAATGAAAAACTGTTTTTT
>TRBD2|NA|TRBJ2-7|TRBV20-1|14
CSAIDGLAGPPMYF
TGCAGTGCTATTGACGGACTAGCGGGCCCTCCTATGTACTTC
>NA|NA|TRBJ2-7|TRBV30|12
CAWSRGTGEQYF
TGTGCCTGGAGTAGGGGGACGGGCGAGCAGTACTTC
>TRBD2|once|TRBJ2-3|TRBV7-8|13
CASRALAVDTQYF
TGTGCCAGCAGGGCACTAGCGGTTGATACGCAGTATTTT
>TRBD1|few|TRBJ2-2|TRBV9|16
CASSLGTGLNTGELFF
TGTGCCAGCAGCCTCGGGACAGGGCTTAACACCGGGGAGCTGTTTTTT
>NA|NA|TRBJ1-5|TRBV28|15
CASRASGGGNQPQHF
TGTGCCAGCAGAGCGTCCGGGGGGGGCAATCAGCCCCAGCATTTT
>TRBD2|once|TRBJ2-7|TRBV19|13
CASSRREGYEQYF
TGTGCCAGTAGTAGACGGGAGGGGTACGAGCAGTACTTC
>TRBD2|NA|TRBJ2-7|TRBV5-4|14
CASSTTTSVREQYF
TGTGCCAGCAGCACAACGACTAGCGTGCGGGAGCAGTACTTC
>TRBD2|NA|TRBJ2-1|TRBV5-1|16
CASSFLAGARLNEQFF
TGCGCCAGCAGCTTTCTAGCGGGAGCACGTTTGAATGAGCAGTTCTTC
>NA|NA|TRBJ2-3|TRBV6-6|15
CASSYSSGSTDTQYF
TGTGCCAGCAGTTACTCTAGCGGAAGCACAGATACGCAGTATTTT
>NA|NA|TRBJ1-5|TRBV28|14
CASSLSGINQPQHF
TGTGCCAGCAGTTTATCGGGGATCAATCAGCCCCAGCATTTT
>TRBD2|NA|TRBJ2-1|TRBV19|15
CASSITTSGRGGQFF
TGTGCCAGTAGTATCACAACTAGCGGGAGAGGGGGGCAGTTCTTC
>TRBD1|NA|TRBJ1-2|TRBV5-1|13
CASRRQGEGGYTF
TGCGCCAGCAGGAGACAGGGGGAGGGTGGCTACACCTTC
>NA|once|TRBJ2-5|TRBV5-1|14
CASSRRGVEETQYF
TGCGCCAGCAGCAGGAGGGGGGTTGAAGAGACCCAGTACTTC
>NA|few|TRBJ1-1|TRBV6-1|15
CASSEVSEPNTEAFF
TGTGCCAGCAGTGAAGTTTCAGAGCCGAACACTGAAGCTTTCTTT
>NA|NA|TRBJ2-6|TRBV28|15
CASSSHRSGANVLTF
TGTGCCAGCAGTTCCCACCGCTCTGGGGCCAACGTCCTGACTTTC
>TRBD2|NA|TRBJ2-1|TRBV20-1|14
CSASPPGLAGEQFF
TGCAGTGCTAGTCCTCCGGGACTAGCGGGTGAGCAGTTCTTC
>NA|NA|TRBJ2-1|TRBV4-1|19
CASSQDGFGQPSLRTEQFF
TGCGCCAGCAGCCAAGACGGGTTCGGTCAGCCCAGCCTTCGGACTGAGCAGTTCTTC
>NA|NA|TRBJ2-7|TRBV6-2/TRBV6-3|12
CASSPRPYEQYF
TGTGCCAGCAGTCCCAGACCCTACGAGCAGTACTTC
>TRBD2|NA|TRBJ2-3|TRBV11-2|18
CASSLDRLAGGVPDTQYF
TGTGCCAGCAGCTTAGACCGACTAGCGGGAGGGGTGCCAGATACGCAGTATTTT
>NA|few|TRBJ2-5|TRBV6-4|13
CASSRDSQETQYF
TGTGCCAGCAGCCGGGACTCACAAGAGACCCAGTACTTC